These T cell receptor beta chains were read from a single sample in a study of OX40 agonist ivuxolimab in advanced cancers. The protocol was immunoSEQ multiplex PCR, while the TCRdb copy is restricted to in-frame clones and leaves out a portion. The sample lists roughly 53,000 clones; roughly 84% were seen once. This material consisted of CD4+ or CD8+ T cells sorted from blood, taken in a trial of the OX40 agonist ivuxolimab. Every receptor here comes from an adult with an advanced solid tumor such as melanoma, head and neck, liver or kidney cancer. The CDR3 runs from the conserved cysteine through the conserved F or W. Not every row has a clone size; where given, it reads once, few, many or a size class.

clone_size	j_call	cdr3_length	v_call	cdr3_aa
NA	TRBJ2-7	15	TRBV10-3	CATKRDRGRAYEQYF
NA	TRBJ1-2	14	TRBV25-1	CASSGQGVIYGYTF
NA	TRBJ2-7	14	TRBV7-3	CASSLDNGPYEQYF
NA	TRBJ2-7	17	TRBV12-5	CASGVGAGGTGFDEQYF
NA	TRBJ1-3	14	TRBV6-1	CASSDGDSGNTIYF
once	TRBJ1-1	12	TRBV10-2	CASSARNTEAFF
NA	TRBJ2-2	18	TRBV19	CASSTARSGTGITGELFF
NA	TRBJ1-1	14	TRBV5-6	CASSADREDHAAFF
once	TRBJ1-4	14	TRBV5-1	CASSADSTNEKLFF
once	TRBJ2-3	16	TRBV4-1	CASSQKRTSGRDTQYF
NA	TRBJ2-2	12	TRBV15	CATSRGTGELFF
NA	TRBJ2-1	14	TRBV30	CAWTASGSRDEQFF
once	TRBJ2-7	15	TRBV18	CASSEIAGIIGEQYF
NA	TRBJ2-5	14	TRBV7-8	CASSPKLGLETQYF
NA	TRBJ2-7	16	TRBV30	CAWSPLARVGAYEQYF
once	TRBJ1-2	13	TRBV2	CASAQDSSYGYTF
NA	TRBJ2-1	16	TRBV5-1	CASSPTSSGSIGEQFF
NA	TRBJ1-2	13	TRBV6-6	CASSYGYNYGYTF
NA	TRBJ2-1	15	TRBV9	CASSVTSGGLIEQFF
NA	TRBJ1-5	16	TRBV6-5	CASSYDPGSGNQPQHF
NA	TRBJ2-5	14	TRBV18	CASSPPQGTKTQYF
NA	TRBJ2-5	17	TRBV7-9	CASSQRGGSFTQETQYF
NA	TRBJ2-5	11	TRBV10-2	CASSLQETQYF
NA	TRBJ1-2	13	TRBV28	CASSLGQGYGYTF
NA	TRBJ2-1	14	TRBV7-9	CASSPSRTSNEQFF
NA	TRBJ2-2	15	TRBV10-2	CASSEGGMNTGELFF
NA	TRBJ1-4	12	TRBV6-6	CASSRRDRKLFF
NA	TRBJ1-2	16	TRBV28	CASSLGQGTTNYGYTF
NA	NA	12	TRBV30	CAWSTSRYEQYF
once	TRBJ1-2	13	TRBV10-3	CAISEWVNYGYTF
NA	TRBJ2-3	15	TRBV5-1	CASSMGTGGVDTQYF
NA	TRBJ2-1	13	TRBV2	CASSGIGGYEQFF